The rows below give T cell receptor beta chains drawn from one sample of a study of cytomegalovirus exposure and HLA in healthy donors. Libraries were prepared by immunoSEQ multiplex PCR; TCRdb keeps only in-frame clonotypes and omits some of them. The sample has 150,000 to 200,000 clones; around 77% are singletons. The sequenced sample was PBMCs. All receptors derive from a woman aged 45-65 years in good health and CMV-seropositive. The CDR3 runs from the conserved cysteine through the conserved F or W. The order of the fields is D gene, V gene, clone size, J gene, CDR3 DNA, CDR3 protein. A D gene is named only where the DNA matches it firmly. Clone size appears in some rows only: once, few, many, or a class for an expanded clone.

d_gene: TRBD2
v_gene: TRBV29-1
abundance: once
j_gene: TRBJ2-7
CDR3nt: TGCAGCGTTGAAGAGACTAGCGGTGCCTACGAGCAGTACTTC
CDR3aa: CSVEETSGAYEQYF

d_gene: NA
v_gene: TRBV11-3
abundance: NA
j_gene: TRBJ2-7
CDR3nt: TGTGCCAGCAGCTTAGACGGGAGTTTAGGCGAGCAGTACTTC
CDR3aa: CASSLDGSLGEQYF

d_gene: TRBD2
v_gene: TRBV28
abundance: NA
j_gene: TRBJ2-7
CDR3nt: TGTGCCAGCAGTTCAGAGGGGACTAGCGGATACTACGAGCAGTACTTC
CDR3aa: CASSSEGTSGYYEQYF

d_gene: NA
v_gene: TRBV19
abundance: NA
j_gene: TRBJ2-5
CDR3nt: TGTGCCAGTAGTTTGTCATTCCAAGAGACCCAGTACTTC
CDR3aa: CASSLSFQETQYF

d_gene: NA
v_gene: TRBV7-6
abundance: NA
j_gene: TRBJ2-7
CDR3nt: TGTGCCAGCAGCTTAGGGCCGAACAACTACGAGCAGTACTTC
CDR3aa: CASSLGPNNYEQYF

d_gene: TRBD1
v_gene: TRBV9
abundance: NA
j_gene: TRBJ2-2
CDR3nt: TGTGCCAGCAGCCCCCTCGGACAGGGGGCGAACACCGGGGAGCTGTTTTTT
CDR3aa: CASSPLGQGANTGELFF

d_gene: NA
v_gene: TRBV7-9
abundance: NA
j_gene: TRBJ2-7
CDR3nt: TGTGCCAGCAGCTTAGATGGTGCAGGGGCCTTGAAATCCTACGAGCAGTACTTC
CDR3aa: CASSLDGAGALKSYEQYF

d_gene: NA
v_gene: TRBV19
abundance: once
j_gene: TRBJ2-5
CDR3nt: TGTGCCAGTAGTCGTCCGAGCCAGGGTGTTGAGACCCAGTACTTC
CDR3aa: CASSRPSQGVETQYF

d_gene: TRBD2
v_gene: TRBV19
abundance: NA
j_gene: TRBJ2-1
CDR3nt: TGTGCCAGTAGTATTCCGGGACTAGGCTATGAGCAGTTCTTC
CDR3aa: CASSIPGLGYEQFF

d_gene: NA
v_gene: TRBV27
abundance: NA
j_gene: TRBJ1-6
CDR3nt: TGTGCCAGCAGTTTATGGCGGGGAGGCAGGTTGAATAATTCACCCCTCCACTTT
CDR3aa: CASSLWRGGRLNNSPLHF

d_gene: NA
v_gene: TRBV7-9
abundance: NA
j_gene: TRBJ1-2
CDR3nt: TGTGCCAGCAGCTTTGGCCAGCGCTCTAACTATGGCTACACCTTC
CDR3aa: CASSFGQRSNYGYTF

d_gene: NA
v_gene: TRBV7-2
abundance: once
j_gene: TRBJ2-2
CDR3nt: TGTGCCAGCAGCTTAGAGGGGGGGGTGTGGACCGGGGAGCTGTTTTTT
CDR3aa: CASSLEGGVWTGELFF

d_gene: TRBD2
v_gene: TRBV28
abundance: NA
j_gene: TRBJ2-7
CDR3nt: TGTGCCAGCAGGTTAGTGGGCGGGAGGTACGAGCAGTACTTC
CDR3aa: CASRLVGGRYEQYF

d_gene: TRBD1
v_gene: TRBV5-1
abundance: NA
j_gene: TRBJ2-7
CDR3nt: TGCGCCAGCAGCCTAGGACAGGGTATGTCCTACGAGCAGTACTTC
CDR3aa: CASSLGQGMSYEQYF

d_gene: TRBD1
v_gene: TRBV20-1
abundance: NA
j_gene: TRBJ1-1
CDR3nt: TGCAGTGCTAGGGGGGACAGGGGGCCGTTCTTT
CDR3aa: CSARGDRGPFF

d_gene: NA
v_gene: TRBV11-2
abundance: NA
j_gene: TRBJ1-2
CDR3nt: TGTGCCAGCAGCTTAATCCATCCAGTCCGCAAATATGGCTACACCTTC
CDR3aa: CASSLIHPVRKYGYTF

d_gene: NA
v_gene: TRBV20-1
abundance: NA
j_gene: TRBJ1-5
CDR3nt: TGCAGTGCGGCCGGCAATCAGCCCCAGCATTTT
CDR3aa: CSAAGNQPQHF

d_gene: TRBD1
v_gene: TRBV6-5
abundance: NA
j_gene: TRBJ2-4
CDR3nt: TGTGCCAGCAGGACAGGGTGGGAAAACATTCAGTACTTC
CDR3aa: CASRTGWENIQYF

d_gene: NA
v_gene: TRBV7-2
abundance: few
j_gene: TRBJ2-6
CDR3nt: TGTGCCAGCAGCCTAGGATCCGCGTCTGGGGCCAACGTCCTGACTTTC
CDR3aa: CASSLGSASGANVLTF